This T cell receptor (beta chain) comes out of a study of CD8+ T cells in alopecia areata. Study-wide points: When scalp samples are sequenced, resident alphabeta T cells of normal skin are also captured. In lesional scalp, particularly from alopecia totalis/universalis, clonality was higher than in normal scalp.

On this clone: The antigen remains undetermined.

cDNA reverse transcribed from extracted RNA served as the sequencing template. Assay: immunoSEQ multiplex PCR; the TCRdb copy retains only in-frame clones and omits some. The table shows roughly 150,000 clones, with around 57% occurring only once. The CDR3 loop spans 12 amino acids. Germline V gene lookup returns CDR1 LNHNV and CDR2 YYDKDF (reference sequence). With V trimmed by 9 bases and J by 4 bases, 4 bases remained unmatched. The sample taken for sequencing was CD4+ T cells sorted from blood. V is TRBV15 and J is TRBJ2-7; 9 bases align to TRBD2. This sequence was found in a human donor in good health. The CDR3 reads CATRSGSYEQYF. The CDR3, as DNA: TGTGCCACTCGTAGCGGGAGTTACGAGCAGTACTTC.